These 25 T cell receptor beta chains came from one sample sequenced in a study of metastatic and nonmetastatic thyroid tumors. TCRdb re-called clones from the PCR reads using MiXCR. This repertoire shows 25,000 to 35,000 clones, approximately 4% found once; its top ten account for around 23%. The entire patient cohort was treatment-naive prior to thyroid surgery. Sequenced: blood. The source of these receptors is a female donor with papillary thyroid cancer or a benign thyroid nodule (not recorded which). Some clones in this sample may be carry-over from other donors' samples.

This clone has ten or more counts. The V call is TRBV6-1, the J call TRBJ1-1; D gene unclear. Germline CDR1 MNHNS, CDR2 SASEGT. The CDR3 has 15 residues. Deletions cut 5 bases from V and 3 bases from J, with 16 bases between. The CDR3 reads CASSYVQVLYTEAFF. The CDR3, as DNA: TGTGCCAGCAGTTACGTCCAGGTCTTGTACACTGAAGCTTTCTTT.

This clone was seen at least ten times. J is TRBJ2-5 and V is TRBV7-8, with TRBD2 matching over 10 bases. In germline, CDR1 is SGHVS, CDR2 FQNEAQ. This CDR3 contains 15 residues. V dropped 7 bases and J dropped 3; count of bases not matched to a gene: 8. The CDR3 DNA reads TGTGCCAGCACCGTGAATCTAGCGGGAGAAGAGACCCAGTACTTC. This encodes CASTVNLAGEETQYF.

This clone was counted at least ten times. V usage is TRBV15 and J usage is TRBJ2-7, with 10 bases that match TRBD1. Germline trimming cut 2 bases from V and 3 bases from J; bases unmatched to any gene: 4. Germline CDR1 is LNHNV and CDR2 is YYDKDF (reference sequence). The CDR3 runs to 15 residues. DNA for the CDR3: TGTGCCACCAGCAGACCGGACAGGGGGATCTACGAGCAGTACTTC. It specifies CATSRPDRGIYEQYF.

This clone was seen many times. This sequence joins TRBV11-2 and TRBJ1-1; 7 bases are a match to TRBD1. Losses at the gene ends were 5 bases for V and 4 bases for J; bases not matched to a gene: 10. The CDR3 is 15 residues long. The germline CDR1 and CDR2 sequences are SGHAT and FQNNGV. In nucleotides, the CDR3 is TGTGCCAGCAGCCGCGGACGGTGGACAGGCACTGAAGCTTTCTTT. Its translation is CASSRGRWTGTEAFF.

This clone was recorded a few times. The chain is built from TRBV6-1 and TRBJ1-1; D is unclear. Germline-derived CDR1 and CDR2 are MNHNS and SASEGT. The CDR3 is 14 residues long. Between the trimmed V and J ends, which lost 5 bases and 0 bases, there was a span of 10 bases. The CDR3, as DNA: TGTGCCAGCAGTCGTAAGAGGATGAACACTGAAGCTTTCTTT. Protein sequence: CASSRKRMNTEAFF.

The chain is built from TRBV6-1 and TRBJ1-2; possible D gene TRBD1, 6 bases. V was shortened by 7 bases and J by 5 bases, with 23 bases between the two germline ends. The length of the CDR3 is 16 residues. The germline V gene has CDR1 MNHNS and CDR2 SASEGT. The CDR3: CASNRQTGAAAYGYTF. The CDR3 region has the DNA TGTGCCAGCAACCGTCAGACGGGGGCAGCGGCATATGGCTACACCTTC.

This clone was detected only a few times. Written as DNA, the CDR3 is TGCGCCAGCAGCCCGCCCACAGGCAACTATGGCTACACCTTC. Protein: CASSPPTGNYGYTF. The V gene is TRBV10-2, the J gene TRBJ1-2; a weak D match, TRBD1 (5 bases). The CDR3 is 14 amino acids. Germline loops: CDR1 WSHSY, CDR2 SAAADI. The germline V and J ends were trimmed by 6 bases and 2 bases, with 13 bases remaining between them.

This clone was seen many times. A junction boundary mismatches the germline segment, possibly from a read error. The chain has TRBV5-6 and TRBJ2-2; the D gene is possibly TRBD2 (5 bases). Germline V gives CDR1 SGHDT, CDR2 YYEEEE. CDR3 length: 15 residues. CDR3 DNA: TGTGCCAGCAGGGTGGCTAGGATTAACACCGGGGAGCCGTTTTTT. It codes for CASRVARINTGEPFF. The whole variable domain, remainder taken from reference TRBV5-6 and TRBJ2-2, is DAGVTQSPTHLIKTRGQQVTLRCSPKSGHDTVSWYQQALGQGPQFIFQYYEEEERQRGNFPDRFSGHQFPNYSSELNVNALLLGDSALYLCASRVARINTGEPFFGEGSRLTVL.

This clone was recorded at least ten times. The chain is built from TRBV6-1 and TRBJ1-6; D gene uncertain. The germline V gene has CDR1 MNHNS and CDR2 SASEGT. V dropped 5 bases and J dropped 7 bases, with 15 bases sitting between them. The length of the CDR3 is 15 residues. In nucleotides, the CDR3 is TGTGCCAGCAGTCCTGGTCAAGTGGAGAATTCACCCCTCCACTTT. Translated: CASSPGQVENSPLHF.

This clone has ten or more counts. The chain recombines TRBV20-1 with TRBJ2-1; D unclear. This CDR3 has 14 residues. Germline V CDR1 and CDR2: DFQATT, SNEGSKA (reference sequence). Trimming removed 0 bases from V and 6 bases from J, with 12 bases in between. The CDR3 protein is CSARERKVSNEQFF. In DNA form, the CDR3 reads TGCAGTGCTAGAGAAAGGAAAGTGAGCAATGAGCAGTTCTTC.

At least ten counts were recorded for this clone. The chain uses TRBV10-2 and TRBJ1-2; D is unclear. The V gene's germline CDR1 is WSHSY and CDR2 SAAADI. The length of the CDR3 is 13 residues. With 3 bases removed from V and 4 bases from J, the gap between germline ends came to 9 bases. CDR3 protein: CASSERVTYGYTF. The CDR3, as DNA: TGCGCCAGCAGTGAACGGGTAACCTATGGCTACACCTTC.

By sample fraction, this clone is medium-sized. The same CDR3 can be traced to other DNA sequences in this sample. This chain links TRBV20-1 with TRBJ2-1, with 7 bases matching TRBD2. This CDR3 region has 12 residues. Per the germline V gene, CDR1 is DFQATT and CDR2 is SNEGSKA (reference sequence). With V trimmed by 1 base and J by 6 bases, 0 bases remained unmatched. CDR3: CSARAGGNEQFF. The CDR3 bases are TGCAGTGCTAGAGCGGGGGGCAATGAGCAGTTCTTC.

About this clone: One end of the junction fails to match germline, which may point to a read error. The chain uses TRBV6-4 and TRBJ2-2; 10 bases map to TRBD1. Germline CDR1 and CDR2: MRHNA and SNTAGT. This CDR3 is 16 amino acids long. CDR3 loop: CASSPTGGDGTGGLFF. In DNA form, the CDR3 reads TGTGCCAGCAGCCCGACAGGGGGCGATGGCACCGGGGGGCTGTTTTTT.

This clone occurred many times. The CDR3 loop is CASSLAPGTGAYEQYF. CDR3 sequence (DNA): TGTGCCAGCAGCTTGGCACCCGGGACAGGGGCCTACGAGCAGTACTTC. The V gene is TRBV5-8, the J gene TRBJ2-7, with TRBD1 matching 10 bases. V gave up 0 bases and J gave up 2 bases; unmatched junction bases: 5. The germline V gene has CDR1 SGHTS and CDR2 YDEGEE. The CDR3 is 16 residues long.

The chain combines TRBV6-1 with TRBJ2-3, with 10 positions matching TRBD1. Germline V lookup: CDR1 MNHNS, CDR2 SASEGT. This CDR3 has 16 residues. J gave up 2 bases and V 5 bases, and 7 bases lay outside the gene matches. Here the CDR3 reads CASSLWTGGITDTQYF. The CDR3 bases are TGTGCCAGCAGTCTTTGGACAGGGGGGATCACAGATACGCAGTATTTT.

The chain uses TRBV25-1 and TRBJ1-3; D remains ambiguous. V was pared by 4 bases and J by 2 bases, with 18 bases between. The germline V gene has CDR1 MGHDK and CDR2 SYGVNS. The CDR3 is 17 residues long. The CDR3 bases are TGTGCCAGCAGTGCGGGGATACCTCGGGCCCCTGGAAACACCATATATTTT. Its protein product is CASSAGIPRAPGNTIYF.

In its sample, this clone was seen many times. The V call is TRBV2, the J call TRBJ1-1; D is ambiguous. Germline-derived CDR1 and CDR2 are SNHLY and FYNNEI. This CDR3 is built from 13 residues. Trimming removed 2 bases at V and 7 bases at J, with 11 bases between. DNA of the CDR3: TGTGCCAGCAGTGAATATGTGGGCGATGAAGCTTTCTTT. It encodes CASSEYVGDEAFF.

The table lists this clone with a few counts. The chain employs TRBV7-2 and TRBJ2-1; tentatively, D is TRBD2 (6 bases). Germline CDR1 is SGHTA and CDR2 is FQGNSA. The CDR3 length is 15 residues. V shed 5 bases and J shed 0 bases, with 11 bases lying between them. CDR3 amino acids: CASSLSGSSYNEQFF. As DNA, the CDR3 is TGTGCCAGCAGCCTTAGCGGAAGCTCCTACAATGAGCAGTTCTTC.

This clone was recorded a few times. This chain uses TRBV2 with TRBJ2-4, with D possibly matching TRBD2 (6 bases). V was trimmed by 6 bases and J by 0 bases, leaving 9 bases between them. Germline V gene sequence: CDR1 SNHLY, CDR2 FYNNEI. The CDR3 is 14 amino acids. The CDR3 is CASRVAAAKNIQYF. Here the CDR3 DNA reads TGTGCCAGCAGGGTAGCGGCAGCCAAAAACATTCAGTACTTC. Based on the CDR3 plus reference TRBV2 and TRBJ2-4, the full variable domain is EPEVTQTPSHQVTQMGQEVILRCVPISNHLYFYWYRQILGQKVEFLVSFYNNEISEKSEIFDDQFSVERPDGSNFTLKIRSTKLEDSAMYFCASRVAAAKNIQYFGAGTRLSVL.

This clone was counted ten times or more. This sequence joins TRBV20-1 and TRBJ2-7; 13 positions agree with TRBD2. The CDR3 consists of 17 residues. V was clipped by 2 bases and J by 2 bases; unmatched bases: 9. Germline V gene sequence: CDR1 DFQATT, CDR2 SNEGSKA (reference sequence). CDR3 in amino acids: CSARLKGLAGYTYEQYF. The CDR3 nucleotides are TGCAGTGCTAGATTAAAGGGACTAGCGGGATACACCTACGAGCAGTACTTC.

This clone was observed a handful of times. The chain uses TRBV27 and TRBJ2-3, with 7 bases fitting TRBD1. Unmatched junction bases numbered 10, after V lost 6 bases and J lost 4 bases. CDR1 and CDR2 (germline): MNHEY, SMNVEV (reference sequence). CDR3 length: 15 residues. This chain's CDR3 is CASRVGFGTADTQYF. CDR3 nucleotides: TGTGCCAGCAGGGTTGGGTTTGGGACAGCAGATACGCAGTATTTT.

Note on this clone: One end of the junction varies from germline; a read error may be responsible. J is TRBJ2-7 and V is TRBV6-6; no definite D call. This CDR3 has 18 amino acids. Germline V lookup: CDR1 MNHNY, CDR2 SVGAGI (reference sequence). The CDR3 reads CASIYSIGSPRGSYEQYF. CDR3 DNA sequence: TGTGCCAGCATTTACTCGATCGGTTCGCCCAGAGGCTCCTACGAGCAGTACTTC.

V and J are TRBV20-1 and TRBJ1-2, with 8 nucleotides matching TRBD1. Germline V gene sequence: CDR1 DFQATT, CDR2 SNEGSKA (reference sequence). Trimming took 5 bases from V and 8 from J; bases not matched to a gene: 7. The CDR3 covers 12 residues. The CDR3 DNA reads TGCAGTGCTGTCAACAGGGGGAGGGGCTACACCTTC. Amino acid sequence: CSAVNRGRGYTF.

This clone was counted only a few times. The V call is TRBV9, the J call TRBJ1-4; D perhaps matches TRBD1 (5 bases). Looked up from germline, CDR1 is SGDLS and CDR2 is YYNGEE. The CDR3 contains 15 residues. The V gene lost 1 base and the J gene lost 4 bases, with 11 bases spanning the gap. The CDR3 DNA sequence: TGTGCCAGCAGCGTAAGGGACCGCCGTAATGAAAAACTGTTTTTT. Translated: CASSVRDRRNEKLFF.

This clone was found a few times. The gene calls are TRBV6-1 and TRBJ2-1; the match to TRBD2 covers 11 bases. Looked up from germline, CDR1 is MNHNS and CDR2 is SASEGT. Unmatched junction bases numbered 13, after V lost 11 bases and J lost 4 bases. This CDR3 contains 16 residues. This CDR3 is CASQPSGGWGYNEQFF. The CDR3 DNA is TGTGCCTCACAACCTAGCGGGGGGTGGGGGTACAATGAGCAGTTCTTC.